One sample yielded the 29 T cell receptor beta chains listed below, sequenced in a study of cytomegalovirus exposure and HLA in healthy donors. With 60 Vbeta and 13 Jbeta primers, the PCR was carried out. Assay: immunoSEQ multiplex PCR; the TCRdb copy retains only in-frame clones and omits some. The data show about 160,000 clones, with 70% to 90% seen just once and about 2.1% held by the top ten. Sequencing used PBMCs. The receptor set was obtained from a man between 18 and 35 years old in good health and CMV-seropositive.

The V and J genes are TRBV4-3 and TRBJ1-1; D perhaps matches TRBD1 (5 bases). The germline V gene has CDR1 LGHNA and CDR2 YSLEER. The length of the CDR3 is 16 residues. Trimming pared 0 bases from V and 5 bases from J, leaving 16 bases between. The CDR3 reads CASSQDGRGVRTEAFF. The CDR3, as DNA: TGCGCCAGCAGCCAAGATGGACGGGGGGTGCGAACTGAAGCTTTCTTT.

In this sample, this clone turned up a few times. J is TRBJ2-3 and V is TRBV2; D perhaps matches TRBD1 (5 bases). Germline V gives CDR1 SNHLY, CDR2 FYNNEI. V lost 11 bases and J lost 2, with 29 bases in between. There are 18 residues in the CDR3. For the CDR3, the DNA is TGTGCCTCACCCCGAGGAGACAGCCCGCTAACTCCCACAGATACGCAGTATTTT. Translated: CASPRGDSPLTPTDTQYF.

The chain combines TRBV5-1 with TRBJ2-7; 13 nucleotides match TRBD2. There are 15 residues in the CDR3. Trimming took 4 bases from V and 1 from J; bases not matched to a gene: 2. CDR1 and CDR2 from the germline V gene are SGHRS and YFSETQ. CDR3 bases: TGCGCCAGCAGCCGGACTAGCGGGGGTTCCTACGAGCAGTACTTC. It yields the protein CASSRTSGGSYEQYF.

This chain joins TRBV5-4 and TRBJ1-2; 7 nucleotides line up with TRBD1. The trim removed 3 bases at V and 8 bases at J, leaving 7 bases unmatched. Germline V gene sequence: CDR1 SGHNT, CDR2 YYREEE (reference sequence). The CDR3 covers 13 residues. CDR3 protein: CASSWDSYHGYTF. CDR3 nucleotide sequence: TGTGCCAGCAGCTGGGACAGCTACCACGGCTACACCTTC.

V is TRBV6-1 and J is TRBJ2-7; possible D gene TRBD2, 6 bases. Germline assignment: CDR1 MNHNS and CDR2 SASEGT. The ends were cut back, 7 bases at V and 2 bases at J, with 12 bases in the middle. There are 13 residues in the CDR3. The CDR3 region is CASKTGEAYEQYF. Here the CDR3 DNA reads TGTGCCAGCAAAACCGGGGAGGCCTACGAGCAGTACTTC.

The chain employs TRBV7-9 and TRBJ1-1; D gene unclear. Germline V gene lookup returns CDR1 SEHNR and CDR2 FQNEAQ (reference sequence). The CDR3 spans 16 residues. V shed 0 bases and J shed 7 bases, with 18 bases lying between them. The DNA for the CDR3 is TGTGCCAGCAGCTTAGCCTGGGAGGGCACTCGCAGTGAAGCTTTCTTT. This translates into CASSLAWEGTRSEAFF.

The CDR3 sequence is CASKAGQGGNIQYF. In DNA form, the CDR3 reads TGTGCCAGTAAAGCGGGACAGGGAGGGAACATTCAGTACTTC. V gene TRBV6-5 combines with J gene TRBJ2-4; 9 bases are shared with TRBD1. Trimming at V came to 9 bases and at J to 7 bases, leaving 10 bases not matched to a gene. CDR1 and CDR2 (germline): MNHEY, SVGAGI. The CDR3 consists of 14 residues.

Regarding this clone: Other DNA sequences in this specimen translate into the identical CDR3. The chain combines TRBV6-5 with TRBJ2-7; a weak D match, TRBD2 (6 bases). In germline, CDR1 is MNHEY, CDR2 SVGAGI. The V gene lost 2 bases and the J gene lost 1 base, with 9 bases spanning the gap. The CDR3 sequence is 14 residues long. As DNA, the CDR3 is TGTGCCAGCAGTTACGGTGGGGGGTCCTACGAGCAGTACTTC. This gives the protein CASSYGGGSYEQYF.

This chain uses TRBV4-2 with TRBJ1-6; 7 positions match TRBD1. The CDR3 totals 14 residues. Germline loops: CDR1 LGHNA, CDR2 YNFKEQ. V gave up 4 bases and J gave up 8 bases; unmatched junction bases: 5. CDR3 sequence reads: CASSRTGVDSPLHF. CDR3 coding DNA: TGTGCCAGCAGCCGTACAGGGGTGGATTCACCCCTCCACTTT.

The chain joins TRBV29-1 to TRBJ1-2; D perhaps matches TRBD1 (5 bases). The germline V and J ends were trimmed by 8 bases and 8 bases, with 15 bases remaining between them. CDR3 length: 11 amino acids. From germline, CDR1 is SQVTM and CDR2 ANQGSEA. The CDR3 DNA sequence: TGCAGCCTTGGGGAGGGGCAAGGCTACACCTTC. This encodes CSLGEGQGYTF.

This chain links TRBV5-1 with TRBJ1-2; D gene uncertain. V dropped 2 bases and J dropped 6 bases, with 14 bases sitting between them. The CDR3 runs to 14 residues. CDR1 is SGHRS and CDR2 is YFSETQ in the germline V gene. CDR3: CASSLNEGRDGYTF. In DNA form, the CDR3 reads TGCGCCAGCAGCTTAAATGAGGGAAGGGATGGCTACACCTTC.

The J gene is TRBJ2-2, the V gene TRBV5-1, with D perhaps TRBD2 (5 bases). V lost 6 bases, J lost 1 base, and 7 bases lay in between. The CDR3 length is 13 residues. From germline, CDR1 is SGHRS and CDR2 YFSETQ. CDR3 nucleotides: TGCGCCAGCAACAGCGGGAACACCGGGGAGCTGTTTTTT. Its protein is CASNSGNTGELFF.

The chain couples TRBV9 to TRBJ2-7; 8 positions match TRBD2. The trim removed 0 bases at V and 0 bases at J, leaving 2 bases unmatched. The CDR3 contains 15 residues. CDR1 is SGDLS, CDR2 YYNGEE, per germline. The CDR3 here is CASSVGSGGSYEQYF. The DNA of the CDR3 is TGTGCCAGCAGCGTAGGAAGCGGGGGCTCCTACGAGCAGTACTTC.

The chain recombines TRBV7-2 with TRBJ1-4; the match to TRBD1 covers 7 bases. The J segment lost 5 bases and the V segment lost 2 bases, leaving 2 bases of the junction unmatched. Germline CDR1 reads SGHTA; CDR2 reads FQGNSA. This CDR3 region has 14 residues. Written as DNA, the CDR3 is TGTGCCAGCAGCTTACAGGGGGAGAATGAAAAACTGTTTTTT. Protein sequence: CASSLQGENEKLFF.

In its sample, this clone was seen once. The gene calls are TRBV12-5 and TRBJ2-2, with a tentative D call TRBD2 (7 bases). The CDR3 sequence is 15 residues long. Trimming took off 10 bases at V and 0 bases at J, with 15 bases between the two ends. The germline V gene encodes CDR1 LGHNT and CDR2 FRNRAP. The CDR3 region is CATLGGASNTGELFF. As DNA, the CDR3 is TGTGCTACCTTAGGGGGGGCGTCGAACACCGGGGAGCTGTTTTTT.

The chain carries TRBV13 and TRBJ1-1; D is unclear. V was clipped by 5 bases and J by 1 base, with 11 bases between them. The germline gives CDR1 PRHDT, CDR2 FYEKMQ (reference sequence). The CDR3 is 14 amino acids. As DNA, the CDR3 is TGTGCCAGCAGCCCCCCCGACAAGAACACTGAAGCTTTCTTT. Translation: CASSPPDKNTEAFF.

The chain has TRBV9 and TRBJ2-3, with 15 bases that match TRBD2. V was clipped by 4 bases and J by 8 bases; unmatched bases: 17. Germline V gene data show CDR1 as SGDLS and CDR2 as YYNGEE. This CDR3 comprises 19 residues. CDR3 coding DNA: TGTGCCAGCAGCCTCACGTCGGGACTAGCGGGGGGTAGACAAGGTACGCAGTATTTT. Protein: CASSLTSGLAGGRQGTQYF.

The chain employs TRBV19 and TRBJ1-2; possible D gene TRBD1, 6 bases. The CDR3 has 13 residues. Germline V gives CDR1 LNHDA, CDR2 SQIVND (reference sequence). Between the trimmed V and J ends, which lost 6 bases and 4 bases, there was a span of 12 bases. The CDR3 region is CASRHTGTYGYTF. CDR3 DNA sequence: TGTGCCAGTAGGCATACAGGGACCTATGGCTACACCTTC.

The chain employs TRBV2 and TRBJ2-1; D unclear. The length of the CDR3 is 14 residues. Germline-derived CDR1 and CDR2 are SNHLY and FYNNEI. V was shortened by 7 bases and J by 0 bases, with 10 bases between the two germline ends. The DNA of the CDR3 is TGTGCCAGCAACCCTTTGAGCTCCTACAATGAGCAGTTCTTC. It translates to CASNPLSSYNEQFF. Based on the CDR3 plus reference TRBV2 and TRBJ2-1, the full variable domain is EPEVTQTPSHQVTQMGQEVILRCVPISNHLYFYWYRQILGQKVEFLVSFYNNEISEKSEIFDDQFSVERPDGSNFTLKIRSTKLEDSAMYFCASNPLSSYNEQFFGPGTRLTVL.

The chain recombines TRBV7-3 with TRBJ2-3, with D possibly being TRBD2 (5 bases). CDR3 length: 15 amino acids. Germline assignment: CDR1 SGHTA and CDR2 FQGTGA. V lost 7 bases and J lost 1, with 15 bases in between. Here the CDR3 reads CASTPSGFGTDTQYF. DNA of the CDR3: TGTGCCAGCACCCCGTCGGGGTTTGGCACAGATACGCAGTATTTT.

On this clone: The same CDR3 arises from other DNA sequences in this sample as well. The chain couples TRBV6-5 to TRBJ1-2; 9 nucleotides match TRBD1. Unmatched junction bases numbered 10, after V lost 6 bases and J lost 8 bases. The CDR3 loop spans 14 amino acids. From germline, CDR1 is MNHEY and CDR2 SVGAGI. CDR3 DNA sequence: TGTGCCAGCAGCCCAACAGGGGGCGCGCGGGGCTACACCTTC. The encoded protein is CASSPTGGARGYTF.

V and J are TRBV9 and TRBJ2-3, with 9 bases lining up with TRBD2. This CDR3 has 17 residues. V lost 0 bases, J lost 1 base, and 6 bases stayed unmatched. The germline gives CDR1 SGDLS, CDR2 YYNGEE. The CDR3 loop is CASSVAGAGGRTDTQYF. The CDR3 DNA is TGTGCCAGCAGCGTAGCTGGGGCGGGGGGGCGCACAGATACGCAGTATTTT.

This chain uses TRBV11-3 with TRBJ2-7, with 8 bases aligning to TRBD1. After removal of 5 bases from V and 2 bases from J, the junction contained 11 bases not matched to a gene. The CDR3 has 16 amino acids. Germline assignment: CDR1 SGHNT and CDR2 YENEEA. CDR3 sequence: CASSRGQGDLAYEQYF. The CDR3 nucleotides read TGTGCCAGCAGCCGCGGACAGGGTGATTTGGCCTACGAGCAGTACTTC.

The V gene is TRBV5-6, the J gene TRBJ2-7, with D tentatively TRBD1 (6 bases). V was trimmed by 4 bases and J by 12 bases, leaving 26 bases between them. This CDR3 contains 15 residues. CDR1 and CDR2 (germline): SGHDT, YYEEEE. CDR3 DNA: TGTGCCAGCAGCGCTATACAGGGCGACCCAGACCGGGGGTACTTC. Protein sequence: CASSAIQGDPDRGYF.

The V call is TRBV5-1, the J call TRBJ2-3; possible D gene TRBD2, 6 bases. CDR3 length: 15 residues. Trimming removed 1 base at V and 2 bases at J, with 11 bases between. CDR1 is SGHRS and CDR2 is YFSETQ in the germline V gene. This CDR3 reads CASSLYRGYTDTQYF. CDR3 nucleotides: TGCGCCAGCAGCTTGTATCGGGGGTACACAGATACGCAGTATTTT.

The CDR3 loop is CASSRLLTGSMNTEAFF. CDR3 nucleotide sequence: TGTGCCAGCAGCCGACTACTTACAGGGTCTATGAACACTGAAGCTTTCTTT. The chain is built from TRBV7-8 and TRBJ1-1, with TRBD1 as a possible D gene (6 bases). V gave up 5 bases and J gave up 0 bases, with 19 bases separating them. Germline CDR1 reads SGHVS; CDR2 reads FQNEAQ. This CDR3 comprises 17 residues.

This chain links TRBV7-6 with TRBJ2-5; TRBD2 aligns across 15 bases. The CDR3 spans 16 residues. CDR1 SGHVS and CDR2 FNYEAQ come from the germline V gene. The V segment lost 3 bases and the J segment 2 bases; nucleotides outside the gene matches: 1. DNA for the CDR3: TGTGCCAGCAGCTTGGGACTAGCGGGGGGTCAAGAGACCCAGTACTTC. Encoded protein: CASSLGLAGGQETQYF.

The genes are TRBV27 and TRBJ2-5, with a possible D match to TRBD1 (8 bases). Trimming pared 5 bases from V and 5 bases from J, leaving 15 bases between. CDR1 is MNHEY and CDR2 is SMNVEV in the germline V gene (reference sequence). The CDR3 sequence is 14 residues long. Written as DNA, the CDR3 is TGTGCCAGCAGTCACGGACAGGGAGGGGAGACCCAGTACTTC. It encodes CASSHGQGGETQYF.

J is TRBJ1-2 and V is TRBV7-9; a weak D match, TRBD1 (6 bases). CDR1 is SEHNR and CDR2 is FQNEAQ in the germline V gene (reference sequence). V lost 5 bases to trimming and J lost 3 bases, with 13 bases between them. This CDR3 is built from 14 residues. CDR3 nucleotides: TGTGCCAGCAGCCCCCCGGGACACCACTATGGCTACACCTTC. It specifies CASSPPGHHYGYTF. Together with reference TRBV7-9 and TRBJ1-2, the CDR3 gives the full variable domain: DTGVSQNPRHKITKRGQNVTFRCDPISEHNRLYWYRQTLGQGPEFLTYFQNEAQLEKSRLLSDRFSAERPKGSFSTLEIQRTEQGDSAMYLCASSPPGHHYGYTFGSGTRLTVV.